This TCR beta chain was sequenced during a study of blood T cells in healthy people across ages. Study results and caveats: Diversity figures derived from one million T cells were judged to underestimate the true value. Naive T cell percentage showed a strong correlation with the diversity of TCR beta.

Then a second PCR, running roughly 6 to 11 cycles, was carried out with a sample-barcoded 5' primer and a J-beta primer mix. Each cDNA molecule was tagged by a template-switch adaptor with 12 random nucleotides. TCRdb passed the 5' RACE reads through MiXCR, listing each CDR3 protein once. Of 800,000 to 1,000,000 distinct CDR3 sequences detected, 45% to 50% appear once; the ten largest clones hold around 15%. This CDR3 contains 12 residues. Germline V gives CDR1 KGHDR, CDR2 SFDVKD. V trimming: 9 bases; J trimming: 3 bases; junction bases outside the gene matches: 0. Drawing of peripheral blood yielded approximately 10 milliliters from each donor. Note on this clonotype: Its cognate antigen is unknown.

What was sequenced was blood. This chain uses TRBV24-1 with TRBJ2-1, with TRBD1 identical over 8 bases. This TCR derives from a man younger than 45 in good health. CDR3 DNA sequence: TGTGCCACCGGACAGGGCTACAATGAGCAGTTCTTC. This gives the protein CATGQGYNEQFF.